A selection of T cell receptor beta chains follows, all from one sample in a study of human T cells and chemical hapten exposure. TCRdb re-derived calls from the RACE reads in MiXCR, one entry per CDR3 protein. The sample has tens of thousands of distinct CDR3 sequences, around 12% seen once. Material: whole blood, obtained in connection with sensitization to the hapten diphenylcyclopropenone (DPC). The source of these receptors is a woman between 35 and 50 years old with alopecia areata. Some clones in this sample may be carry-over from other donors' samples. Both conserved end residues are part of each CDR3. Fields, in order: clone size, J gene, D gene, V gene, CDR3 protein, CDR3 DNA. D genes are given only for firm matches. Not every row has a clone size; where given, it reads once, few, many or a size class.

clone_size: few
j_call: TRBJ1-4
d_call: .
v_call: TRBV12-3/TRBV12-4
cdr3_aa: CASSPPGRPDEKLFF
cdr3_nt: TGTGCCAGCAGTCCCCCGGGACGTCCGGATGAAAAACTGTTTTTT

clone_size: few
j_call: TRBJ2-7
d_call: TRBD2
v_call: TRBV6-5
cdr3_aa: CASSYTHLVAGAEEQYF
cdr3_nt: TGTGCCAGCAGTTATACCCATTTGGTAGCGGGAGCGGAGGAGCAGTACTTC

clone_size: .
j_call: TRBJ2-1
d_call: TRBD1
v_call: TRBV12-3/TRBV12-4
cdr3_aa: CASTRDSNYNEQFF
cdr3_nt: TGTGCCAGCACCCGGGACAGTAACTACAATGAGCAGTTCTTC

clone_size: many
j_call: TRBJ2-5
d_call: TRBD2
v_call: TRBV7-2
cdr3_aa: CASSSTSGRTGTQYF
cdr3_nt: TGTGCCAGCAGCTCCACTAGCGGGAGAACTGGGACCCAGTACTTC

clone_size: many
j_call: TRBJ2-5
d_call: .
v_call: TRBV4-2
cdr3_aa: CASSQEESSQETQYF
cdr3_nt: TGTGCCAGCAGCCAAGAGGAATCCAGCCAAGAGACCCAGTACTTC

clone_size: many
j_call: TRBJ1-1
d_call: .
v_call: TRBV29-1
cdr3_aa: CSVKSEFNTEAFF
cdr3_nt: TGCAGCGTTAAGTCGGAATTTAACACTGAAGCTTTCTTT

clone_size: many
j_call: TRBJ2-7
d_call: .
v_call: TRBV5-1
cdr3_aa: CASSGEWGSYEQYF
cdr3_nt: TGCGCCAGCAGCGGGGAGTGGGGGTCGTACGAGCAGTACTTC

clone_size: .
j_call: TRBJ2-3
d_call: .
v_call: TRBV6-4
cdr3_aa: CASSGLCTDTQYF
cdr3_nt: TGTGCCAGCAGTGGACTCTGCACAGATACGCAGTATTTT

clone_size: few
j_call: TRBJ2-3
d_call: .
v_call: TRBV29-1
cdr3_aa: CSVDRAYTDTQYF
cdr3_nt: TGCAGCGTTGACCGGGCCTACACAGATACGCAGTATTTT

clone_size: many
j_call: TRBJ2-1
d_call: .
v_call: TRBV7-9
cdr3_aa: CASSLVVQDNEQFF
cdr3_nt: TGTGCCAGCAGCTTAGTGGTACAGGACAATGAGCAGTTCTTC

clone_size: many
j_call: TRBJ2-2
d_call: .
v_call: TRBV12-2
cdr3_aa: CASRLIGYDTGELFF
cdr3_nt: TGTGCAAGTCGCTTAATAGGGTATGACACCGGGGAGCTGTTTTTT

clone_size: .
j_call: TRBJ1-6
d_call: .
v_call: TRBV9
cdr3_aa: CASSVATGRGDSPLHF
cdr3_nt: TGTGCCAGCAGCGTAGCTACGGGAAGGGGGGATTCACCCCTCCACTTT

clone_size: many
j_call: TRBJ2-3
d_call: TRBD2
v_call: TRBV18
cdr3_aa: CASSPPASGNTDTQYF
cdr3_nt: TGTGCCAGCTCACCCCCAGCTAGCGGGAACACAGATACGCAGTATTTT

clone_size: many
j_call: TRBJ1-1
d_call: .
v_call: TRBV30
cdr3_aa: CAWSGAMNTEAFF
cdr3_nt: TGTGCCTGGAGTGGGGCCATGAACACTGAAGCTTTCTTT

clone_size: .
j_call: TRBJ2-4
d_call: .
v_call: TRBV7-2
cdr3_aa: CASSSRGGIQYF
cdr3_nt: TGTGCCAGCAGCTCTAGGGGGGGCATTCAGTACTTC

clone_size: few
j_call: TRBJ2-1
d_call: TRBD1
v_call: TRBV2
cdr3_aa: CASKGGLHEQFF
cdr3_nt: TGTGCCAGCAAAGGGGGCTTACATGAGCAGTTCTTC

clone_size: few
j_call: TRBJ2-5
d_call: .
v_call: TRBV7-9
cdr3_aa: CASSPGTNQETQYF
cdr3_nt: TGTGCCAGCAGCCCGGGGACAAACCAAGAGACCCAGTACTTC

clone_size: many
j_call: TRBJ2-2
d_call: .
v_call: TRBV18
cdr3_aa: CASSPRQPNTGELFF
cdr3_nt: TGTGCCAGCTCACCAAGACAACCGAACACCGGGGAGCTGTTTTTT

clone_size: many
j_call: TRBJ1-5
d_call: TRBD1
v_call: TRBV28
cdr3_aa: CASSETGLDQPQHF
cdr3_nt: TGTGCCAGCAGCGAGACAGGGCTTGATCAGCCCCAGCATTTT

clone_size: many
j_call: TRBJ2-7
d_call: .
v_call: TRBV6-1
cdr3_aa: CASSESSSYEQYF
cdr3_nt: TGTGCCAGCAGTGAGTCGAGCTCCTACGAGCAGTACTTC

clone_size: many
j_call: TRBJ2-2
d_call: TRBD2
v_call: TRBV7-7
cdr3_aa: CASSPRGGTGELFF
cdr3_nt: TGTGCCAGCAGCCCCCGGGGGGGTACCGGGGAGCTGTTTTTT

clone_size: many
j_call: TRBJ2-1
d_call: TRBD2
v_call: TRBV11-2
cdr3_aa: CASSAIPGLAIYNEQFF
cdr3_nt: TGTGCCAGCAGCGCAATCCCGGGACTAGCGATTTACAATGAGCAGTTCTTC

clone_size: .
j_call: TRBJ1-5
d_call: .
v_call: TRBV3-1
cdr3_aa: CASSQGWVNQPQHF
cdr3_nt: TGTGCCAGCAGCCAAGGTTGGGTAAATCAGCCCCAGCATTTT

clone_size: many
j_call: TRBJ2-5
d_call: .
v_call: TRBV7-2
cdr3_aa: CASSSSLAEETQYF
cdr3_nt: TGTGCCAGCAGCTCGTCCTTAGCGGAAGAGACCCAGTACTTC

clone_size: many
j_call: TRBJ2-2
d_call: .
v_call: TRBV5-1
cdr3_aa: CASSLVAGKAGELFF
cdr3_nt: TGCGCCAGCAGCTTGGTGGCTGGGAAGGCCGGGGAGCTGTTTTTT

clone_size: many
j_call: TRBJ2-3
d_call: .
v_call: TRBV20-1
cdr3_aa: CSAAKPGVHSSTDTQYF
cdr3_nt: TGCAGTGCCGCTAAACCGGGAGTCCACTCTAGCACAGATACGCAGTATTTT

clone_size: few
j_call: TRBJ1-4
d_call: .
v_call: TRBV5-1
cdr3_aa: CASRGGQREKLFF
cdr3_nt: TGCGCCAGCCGCGGGGGACAAAGGGAAAAACTGTTTTTT

clone_size: few
j_call: TRBJ1-3
d_call: .
v_call: TRBV12-3/TRBV12-4
cdr3_aa: CASSFWTSGNTIYF
cdr3_nt: TGTGCCAGCAGTTTTTGGACATCTGGAAACACCATATATTTT

clone_size: few
j_call: TRBJ2-5
d_call: TRBD2
v_call: TRBV7-2
cdr3_aa: CASSFASGLETQYF
cdr3_nt: TGTGCCAGCAGCTTTGCTAGCGGGTTAGAGACCCAGTACTTC

clone_size: many
j_call: TRBJ2-3
d_call: .
v_call: TRBV4-1
cdr3_aa: CASSQVFGSTDTQYF
cdr3_nt: TGCGCCAGCAGCCAAGTGTTCGGGAGCACAGATACGCAGTATTTT

clone_size: .
j_call: TRBJ2-2
d_call: .
v_call: TRBV29-1
cdr3_aa: CSALRTGELFF
cdr3_nt: TGCAGCGCCCTCCGTACCGGGGAGCTGTTTTTT

clone_size: many
j_call: TRBJ2-7
d_call: .
v_call: TRBV2
cdr3_aa: CARPGGNDDEQYF
cdr3_nt: TGTGCCCGCCCAGGAGGGAACGACGACGAGCAGTACTTC

clone_size: many
j_call: TRBJ2-7
d_call: .
v_call: TRBV3-1
cdr3_aa: CASSQRASLYEQYF
cdr3_nt: TGTGCCAGCAGCCAACGAGCTAGCCTATACGAGCAGTACTTC

clone_size: few
j_call: TRBJ1-4
d_call: .
v_call: TRBV2
cdr3_aa: CASSEALGGPAANEKLFF
cdr3_nt: TGTGCCAGCAGTGAAGCCCTCGGGGGGCCAGCGGCTAATGAAAAACTGTTTTTT

clone_size: many
j_call: TRBJ2-1
d_call: TRBD2
v_call: TRBV3-1
cdr3_aa: CASSLWERGNEQFF
cdr3_nt: TGTGCCAGCAGCCTGTGGGAGCGGGGGAATGAGCAGTTCTTC

clone_size: .
j_call: TRBJ2-5
d_call: .
v_call: TRBV7-9
cdr3_aa: CASSLLGIGQETQYF
cdr3_nt: TGTGCCAGCAGCTTATTAGGGATAGGTCAAGAGACCCAGTACTTC

clone_size: .
j_call: TRBJ1-1
d_call: TRBD1
v_call: TRBV28
cdr3_aa: CATKGTANTEAFF
cdr3_nt: TGTGCCACCAAAGGGACAGCTAACACTGAAGCTTTCTTT

clone_size: many
j_call: TRBJ2-2
d_call: TRBD2
v_call: TRBV20-1
cdr3_aa: CSARESGRDTGELFF
cdr3_nt: TGCAGTGCTAGAGAAAGCGGGAGGGACACCGGGGAGCTGTTTTTT

clone_size: few
j_call: TRBJ2-3
d_call: .
v_call: TRBV7-2
cdr3_aa: CASSLGSADTQYF
cdr3_nt: TGTGCCAGCAGCTTAGGTAGCGCAGATACGCAGTATTTT

clone_size: many
j_call: TRBJ2-1
d_call: .
v_call: TRBV20-1
cdr3_aa: CSARKGPSSYNEQFF
cdr3_nt: TGCAGTGCTAGAAAGGGGCCGAGCTCCTACAATGAGCAGTTCTTC

clone_size: .
j_call: TRBJ1-4
d_call: .
v_call: TRBV28
cdr3_aa: CASSMPAGRSTNEKLFF
cdr3_nt: TGTGCCAGCAGCATGCCGGCGGGGCGATCGACTAATGAAAAACTGTTTTTT

clone_size: many
j_call: TRBJ2-3
d_call: .
v_call: TRBV20-1
cdr3_aa: CSASYRRGDTQYF
cdr3_nt: TGCAGTGCCTCCTACAGGCGAGGGGATACGCAGTATTTT

clone_size: few
j_call: TRBJ2-2
d_call: .
v_call: TRBV7-2
cdr3_aa: CASSLGSGNTGELFF
cdr3_nt: TGTGCCAGCAGCTTAGGTTCTGGGAACACCGGGGAGCTGTTTTTT

clone_size: few
j_call: TRBJ2-7
d_call: .
v_call: TRBV28
cdr3_aa: CASSSAESSYEQYF
cdr3_nt: TGTGCCAGCAGTTCAGCTGAGAGCTCCTACGAGCAGTACTTC

clone_size: many
j_call: TRBJ2-3
d_call: .
v_call: TRBV29-1
cdr3_aa: CSVEGEGTDTQYF
cdr3_nt: TGCAGCGTTGAGGGAGAGGGCACAGATACGCAGTATTTT

clone_size: .
j_call: TRBJ2-7
d_call: .
v_call: TRBV28
cdr3_aa: CASSLVTGYEQYF
cdr3_nt: TGTGCCAGCAGTCTAGTTACGGGCTACGAGCAGTACTTC

clone_size: many
j_call: TRBJ2-1
d_call: .
v_call: TRBV20-1
cdr3_aa: CSAPKSRGEQFF
cdr3_nt: TGCAGTGCCCCTAAATCTAGGGGTGAGCAGTTCTTC